This is a list of T cell receptor beta chains from one sample in a study of blood T cell repertoires in COVID-19. TCRdb keeps only in-frame clones here, not all; method: immunoSEQ multiplex PCR. Found here are 330,000 or so clones, roughly nine tenths of them singletons; the top ten hold around 3%. The specimen sequenced was PBMCs or T cells enriched from blood (not recorded which). The origin of the receptors is a woman between 25 and 40 years old who had recovered from COVID-19. The CDR3 runs from the conserved cysteine through the conserved F or W.

v_call,cdr3_aa
TRBV27,CASSFQGFGNQPQHF
TRBV7-3,CASSPNPQGDEQFF
TRBV27,CASSLGAGAGANVLTF
TRBV19,CASSRLAGGKTETQYF
TRBV19,CASSITSDRPTAPLHF
TRBV6-1,CASSEYLAGGGYNEQFF
TRBV7-9,CASSLASGSTDTQYF
TRBV3-1/TRBV3-2,CASSRKTLTGCTF
TRBV5-6,CASSLNRQSNQPQHF
TRBV5-4,CASSLGQGRTTEAFF
TRBV6-5,CASSKPREDGETQYF
TRBV28,CASSFGGDNSPLHF
TRBV29-1,CSVEKGGPDRAFF
TRBV24-1,CATSDLQKAPEADTQYF
TRBV2,CASSRGGVNEQFF
TRBV7-8,CASSLVGLAEAFF
TRBV5-1,CASSSRGYHEQYF
TRBV30,CAQQQTSGNTIYF
TRBV24-1,CATSDPLVVSEQFF
TRBV28,CASSFDTLGQNQPQHF
TRBV12-3/TRBV12-4,CASSPAGIYGYTF
TRBV7-2,CASNWGSSYNEQFF
TRBV6-2/TRBV6-3,CASSYSTSGLVETQYF
TRBV5-1,CASSLAYGQGIEQYF
TRBV19,CATTGQGSQPQHF
TRBV27,CASSLLATWSNNEQFF
TRBV9,CASSVVSTAGAGTEAFF
TRBV19,CATATGSVETQYF
TRBV27,CASSLNRGYGYTF
TRBV2,CASSESRTGELFF
TRBV14,CASSPGFLDRRNEKLFF
TRBV2,CASSGGTSGSYEQYF
TRBV7-2,CASSSQGSGNTIYF
TRBV11-2,CASSLEGTGVAEQYF
TRBV15,CATRPGSFTYNEQFF
TRBV2,CASSERPSGSLEQYF
TRBV10-3,CAINTGTVSSGNTIYF
TRBV5-4,CASSGETGGTEAFF
TRBV9,CASSDPLAGGPSYEQYF
TRBV4-2,CASSQALSGRLADTQYF
TRBV18,CASSWRRGNQPQHF
TRBV5-8,CANSGGPVGNQPQHF
TRBV4-1,CASSHPKDRGPGYTF